This TCR beta chain was found in a study of blood T cells in healthy people across ages. PCR was performed a second time for 7 to 11 cycles using a sample-barcoded 5' primer and a J-beta primer mix. Each CDR3 protein gets one entry after TCRdb re-called the 5' RACE reads with MiXCR. The table shows around 990,000 distinct CDR3 sequences, with roughly a quarter occurring only once. Germline CDR1 reads PRHDT; CDR2 reads FYEKMQ (reference sequence). Between the trimmed V and J ends, which lost 3 bases and 0 bases, there was a span of 11 bases. This CDR3 region has 16 residues. This sample was shared with a second study, whose subject was T cells of mothers and their children.

The rearrangement links TRBV13 to TRBJ2-2; weak D call: TRBD2 (6 bases). The clonotype was recovered from a girl aged 2 to 9 in good health. Sequencing input: blood. In nucleotides, the CDR3 is TGTGCCAGCAGCTTTTCGGGACTCACGAACACCGGGGAGCTGTTTTTT. Its translation: CASSFSGLTNTGELFF.